Presented here are 27 T cell receptor beta chains from one specimen sequenced in a study of blood T cell repertoires in COVID-19. Assay used: immunoSEQ multiplex PCR; TCRdb lists only in-frame clones, some missing. The data hold fewer than 400,000 clones, with approximately 85% observed a single time. Sequencing was done on a sample of PBMCs or T cells enriched from blood (not recorded which). These receptors came from a man aged 30-40 years who had recovered from COVID-19.

For the CDR3, the DNA is TGTGCCAGTAGTCCCAGGGGGCGAGGCAGCAATCAGCCCCAGCATTTT. It translates to CASSPRGRGSNQPQHF. The chain carries TRBV19 and TRBJ1-5; 8 bases are a match to TRBD1. This CDR3 has 16 amino acids. The V gene end was trimmed by 5 bases and the J gene end by 1 base; junction bases not matched to a gene: 7. Germline V gene lookup returns CDR1 LNHDA and CDR2 SQIVND (reference sequence).

This clone appeared once. The gene calls are TRBV9 and TRBJ1-3; D is unclear. Germline V lookup: CDR1 SGDLS, CDR2 YYNGEE. The CDR3 has 14 amino acids. V was shortened by 0 bases and J by 0 bases, with 4 bases between the two germline ends. This CDR3 reads CASSVEHSGNTIYF. The CDR3, as DNA: TGTGCCAGCAGCGTAGAACACTCTGGAAACACCATATATTTT.

The chain links TRBV6-5 to TRBJ1-1, with 8 bases fitting TRBD1. The CDR3 spans 12 residues. Unmatched junction bases numbered 4, after V lost 6 bases and J lost 7 bases. CDR1 MNHEY and CDR2 SVGAGI come from the germline V gene. The CDR3 region is CASRGTGIEAFF. Here the CDR3 DNA reads TGTGCCAGCAGGGGGACAGGCATTGAAGCTTTCTTT.

The chain couples TRBV24-1 to TRBJ2-1; 7 bases map to TRBD2. The CDR3 spans 15 residues. Germline V gene lookup returns CDR1 KGHDR and CDR2 SFDVKD. V trimming: 5 bases; J trimming: 4 bases; junction bases outside the gene matches: 7. The CDR3 region has the DNA TGTGCCACCAGTGTGACGCGGGGGATTTACAATGAGCAGTTCTTC. As protein: CATSVTRGIYNEQFF.

The V and J genes are TRBV11-1 and TRBJ1-1; the match to TRBD1 covers 9 bases. The CDR3 sequence is 13 residues long. Losses at the gene ends were 2 bases for V and 11 bases for J; bases not matched to a gene: 6. CDR1 is SGHAT, CDR2 FQDESV, per germline (reference sequence). This chain's CDR3 is CASSLNGQGKAFF. For the CDR3, the DNA is TGTGCCAGCAGCTTAAATGGACAGGGGAAGGCTTTCTTT.

This chain connects TRBV5-5 to TRBJ1-4, with TRBD1 matching 9 bases. Trimming removed 4 bases from V and 8 bases from J; junction bases left unmatched: 9. The CDR3 loop spans 15 amino acids. CDR1 SGHKS and CDR2 YYEKEE come from the germline V gene (reference sequence). CDR3 nucleotides: TGTGCCAGCAGCCGCCGGGGGGACAGGGCGGAAAAACTGTTTTTT. This gives the protein CASSRRGDRAEKLFF. Supplemented by reference TRBV5-5 and TRBJ1-4, the full variable domain reads DAGVTQSPTHLIKTRGQQVTLRCSPISGHKSVSWYQQVLGQGPQFIFQYYEKEERGRGNFPDRFSARQFPNYSSELNVNALLLGDSALYLCASSRRGDRAEKLFFGSGTQLSVL.

The chain employs TRBV6-5 and TRBJ1-5, with a possible D match to TRBD1 (5 bases). The V and J ends lost 2 bases and 5 bases respectively, with 10 bases between them. The CDR3 is made up of 14 amino acids. Per the germline V gene, CDR1 is MNHEY and CDR2 is SVGAGI. In DNA, the CDR3 is TGTGCCAGCAGTTACAGCCGGGGGGATCAGCCCCAGCATTTT. Protein product: CASSYSRGDQPQHF.

Only one count was recorded for this clone. The chain carries TRBV27 and TRBJ2-3, with 9 nucleotides matching TRBD2. The germline V gene has CDR1 MNHEY and CDR2 SMNVEV (reference sequence). The CDR3 is 16 amino acids. The V and J ends lost 3 bases and 3 bases, in that order; junction bases with no gene match: 7. CDR3 loop: CASSFLAGSPTDTQYF. The CDR3 nucleotides are TGTGCCAGCAGTTTTCTAGCGGGATCTCCTACAGATACGCAGTATTTT.

The CDR3 spells CASSATRQGIGTEAFF. In DNA form, the CDR3 reads TGTGCCAGCAGTGCAACCCGACAGGGAATAGGCACTGAAGCTTTCTTT. The J gene is TRBJ1-1, the V gene TRBV28; 7 bases line up with TRBD1. This CDR3 is built from 16 residues. CDR1 and CDR2 from the germline V gene are MDHEN and SYDVKM. J lost 4 bases, V lost 5 bases, and 13 bases had no gene match.

J is TRBJ2-3 and V is TRBV3-1 (or the pseudogene TRBV3-2), with 12 bases fitting TRBD2. The germline CDR1 and CDR2 sequences are LGHDT and YNNKEL (reference sequence). V lost 4 bases and J lost 0; bases outside the gene matches: 8. CDR3 length equals 18 residues. CDR3 loop: CASSLGLAGISSTDTQYF. CDR3 DNA sequence: TGTGCCAGCAGCCTCGGACTAGCGGGGATCTCTAGCACAGATACGCAGTATTTT.

V and J are TRBV13 and TRBJ2-3; 15 bases fit TRBD2. The CDR3 has 16 residues. Germline V gives CDR1 PRHDT, CDR2 FYEKMQ (reference sequence). Trimming removed 4 bases from V and 10 bases from J; junction bases left unmatched: 9. Here the CDR3 reads CASSSEGLAGGGAQYF. In nucleotides, the CDR3 is TGTGCCAGCAGCTCGGAGGGACTAGCGGGGGGCGGCGCGCAGTATTTT.

J is TRBJ1-5 and V is TRBV2; D possibly corresponds to TRBD1 (6 bases). Per the germline V gene, CDR1 is SNHLY and CDR2 is FYNNEI. This CDR3 contains 15 residues. Trimming left V 6 bases short and J 1 base short, with 13 bases between. The CDR3 coding sequence is TGTGCCAGCAGAATACAGGGAGTGAGCAATCAGCCCCAGCATTTT. This translates into CASRIQGVSNQPQHF.

The chain carries TRBV14 and TRBJ2-4; D possibly corresponds to TRBD2 (5 bases). The CDR3 runs to 13 residues. CDR1 is SGHDN, CDR2 FVKESK, per germline. V lost 0 bases and J lost 9, with 9 bases in between. The CDR3 sequence: CASSQDLRGIQYF. In DNA, the CDR3 is TGTGCCAGCAGCCAAGATCTCCGGGGCATTCAGTACTTC.

This clone was seen once. The V gene is TRBV6-5, the J gene TRBJ1-1; 8 bases align to TRBD1. With 9 bases clipped from V and 5 bases from J, the junction kept 8 bases outside the gene matches. The CDR3 covers 13 residues. From germline, CDR1 is MNHEY and CDR2 SVGAGI. CDR3 sequence (DNA): TGTGCCAGTTCTCGACAGGGGTTGACTGAAGCTTTCTTT. Its translation: CASSRQGLTEAFF.

CDR3 sequence (DNA): TGTGCCAGCAGCGAGACATTCGCGTATGGCTACACCTTC. It is translated as CASSETFAYGYTF. The chain is built from TRBV5-4 and TRBJ1-2; D gene uncertain. This CDR3 region has 13 residues. Germline V gene data show CDR1 as SGHNT and CDR2 as YYREEE (reference sequence). Trimming removed 4 bases from V and 5 bases from J, with 12 bases in between.

The chain joins TRBV7-2 to TRBJ2-2; TRBD1 matches at 9 bases. The CDR3 extends over 15 amino acids. Germline V gene lookup returns CDR1 SGHTA and CDR2 FQGNSA. The junction had 2 bases not matched to a gene; V was cut back by 3 bases and J by 3 bases. Written as DNA, the CDR3 is TGTGCCAGCAGCTTCGGACAGGGGTACACCGGGGAGCTGTTTTTT. It translates to CASSFGQGYTGELFF.

The sample holds one count of this clone. V gene TRBV19 combines with J gene TRBJ2-7; TRBD2 matches at 8 bases. Germline V gene data show CDR1 as LNHDA and CDR2 as SQIVND (reference sequence). CDR3 length: 16 amino acids. V lost 3 bases, J lost 2 bases, and 9 bases stayed unmatched. Here the CDR3 DNA reads TGTGCCAGTAGTATGGCGGCGGGGGGCCGTACCTACGAGCAGTACTTC. It yields the protein CASSMAAGGRTYEQYF.

CDR3 sequence: CASRTTGNTEAFF. For the CDR3, the DNA is TGTGCCAGCAGGACGACAGGGAACACTGAAGCTTTCTTT. The V call is TRBV27, the J call TRBJ1-1, with a tentative D call TRBD1 (6 bases). The CDR3 runs to 13 residues. With 6 bases removed from V and 1 base from J, the gap between germline ends came to 9 bases. Germline lookup yields CDR1 MNHEY and CDR2 SMNVEV (reference sequence).

The genes are TRBV11-2 and TRBJ2-3; 7 bases are a match to TRBD1. V trimming: 2 bases; J trimming: 6 bases; junction bases outside the gene matches: 8. Germline CDR1 is SGHAT and CDR2 is FQNNGV. The CDR3 is 15 amino acids. The CDR3 loop reads CASSLQTGRADTQYF. For the CDR3, the DNA is TGTGCCAGCAGCTTACAGACAGGGAGAGCGGATACGCAGTATTTT.

The chain couples TRBV23-1 to TRBJ1-4; TRBD1 is a possible D gene (6 bases). TRBV23-1 belongs to the ORF category, with a function that is uncertain. The CDR3 runs to 15 residues. The V end lost 0 bases, the J end lost 5 bases, and 10 bases lay between the germline ends. The CDR3 nucleotides read TGCGCCAGCAGTCAATCAGACAGGCAGAATGAAAAACTGTTTTTT. Protein product: CASSQSDRQNEKLFF.

The rearrangement links TRBV4-1 to TRBJ2-7; TRBD1 aligns across 8 bases. The V gene end was trimmed by 4 bases and the J gene end by 0 bases; junction bases not matched to a gene: 2. The CDR3 spans 14 residues. CDR1 is MGHRA, CDR2 YSYEKL, per germline. The CDR3 DNA reads as TGCGCCAGCAGCCTCCAGGGGGCCTCCTACGAGCAGTACTTC. It encodes CASSLQGASYEQYF.

This chain joins TRBV7-9 and TRBJ2-7; D is undetermined. Trimming cost V 3 bases and J 6 bases, with 12 bases left between them. CDR3 length: 13 residues. CDR1 SEHNR and CDR2 FQNEAQ come from the germline V gene (reference sequence). The CDR3 nucleotides read TGTGCCAGCAGCTTTCCCTCCGTCCCCGAGCAGTACTTC. Amino acids: CASSFPSVPEQYF.

J is TRBJ1-2 and V is TRBV2, with D uncertain. Germline CDR1 reads SNHLY; CDR2 reads FYNNEI. The ends were cut back, 4 bases at V and 7 bases at J, with 7 bases in the middle. The CDR3 covers 11 residues. The CDR3 loop reads CASSVSGGYTF. The DNA for the CDR3 is TGTGCCAGCAGTGTGTCGGGTGGCTACACCTTC.

The CDR3 DNA reads as TGTGCCAGCATTCTGGGCACCGGAGGATATAATTCACCCCTCCACTTT. The encoded protein is CASILGTGGYNSPLHF. The chain joins TRBV6-4 to TRBJ1-6; no clear D. This CDR3 comprises 16 residues. Trimming took off 7 bases at V and 4 bases at J, with 17 bases between the two ends. Per the germline V gene, CDR1 is MRHNA and CDR2 is SNTAGT.

This chain joins TRBV25-1 and TRBJ1-1; D might be TRBD1 (5 bases). The V and J ends lost 4 bases and 7 bases respectively, with 13 bases between them. This CDR3 is 13 amino acids long. CDR1 MGHDK and CDR2 SYGVNS come from the germline V gene. The CDR3 DNA reads TGTGCCAGCAGTGTCATCGGGGGGGGTGAAGCTTTCTTT. This translates into CASSVIGGGEAFF.

This chain links TRBV19 with TRBJ1-5, with D possibly TRBD1 on 6 matching bases. The CDR3 runs to 14 residues. V shed 6 bases and J shed 8 bases, with 17 bases lying between them. The germline V gene encodes CDR1 LNHDA and CDR2 SQIVND (reference sequence). The CDR3 loop reads CASSTTGPREPQHF. The CDR3 DNA sequence: TGTGCCAGTAGCACGACAGGCCCTAGAGAGCCCCAGCATTTT.

The V and J genes are TRBV19 and TRBJ2-2; possibly TRBD1 for D (6 bases). Per germline, CDR1 LNHDA and CDR2 SQIVND (reference sequence). V was pared by 0 bases and J by 6 bases, with 14 bases between. The CDR3 is 16 amino acids. The CDR3 protein is CASSIERRRGPGELFF. The CDR3 DNA sequence: TGTGCCAGTAGTATAGAACGGCGCAGGGGTCCCGGGGAGCTGTTTTTT.